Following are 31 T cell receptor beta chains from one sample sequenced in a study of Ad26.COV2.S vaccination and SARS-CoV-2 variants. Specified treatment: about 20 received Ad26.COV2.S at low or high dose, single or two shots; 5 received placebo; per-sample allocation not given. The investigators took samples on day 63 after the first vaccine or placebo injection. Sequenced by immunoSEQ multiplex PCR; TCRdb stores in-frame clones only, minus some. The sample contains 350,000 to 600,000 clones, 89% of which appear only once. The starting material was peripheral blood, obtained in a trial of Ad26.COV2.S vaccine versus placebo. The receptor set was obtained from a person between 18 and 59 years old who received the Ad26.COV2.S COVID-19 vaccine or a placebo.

The CDR3 region is CASTTGGARNQPQHF. CDR3 nucleotides: TGTGCCAGCACTACCGGTGGAGCTCGCAATCAGCCCCAGCATTTT. The V gene is TRBV2, the J gene TRBJ1-5; D unresolved. Trimming took 7 bases from V and 2 from J, leaving 15 bases between them. Germline assignment: CDR1 SNHLY and CDR2 FYNNEI. This CDR3 is built from 15 residues.

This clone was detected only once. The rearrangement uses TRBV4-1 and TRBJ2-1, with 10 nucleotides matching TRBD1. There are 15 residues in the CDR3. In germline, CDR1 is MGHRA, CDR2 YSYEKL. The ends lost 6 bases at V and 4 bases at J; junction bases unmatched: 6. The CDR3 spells CASRQGQGTYNEQFF. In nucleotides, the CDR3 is TGCGCCAGCAGACAGGGACAGGGGACTTACAATGAGCAGTTCTTC.

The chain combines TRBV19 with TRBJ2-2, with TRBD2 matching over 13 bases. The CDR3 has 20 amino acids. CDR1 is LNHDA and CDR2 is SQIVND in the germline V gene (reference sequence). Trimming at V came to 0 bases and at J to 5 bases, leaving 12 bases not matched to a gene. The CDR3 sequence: CASSIEGQLAGGPWTGELFF. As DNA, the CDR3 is TGTGCCAGTAGTATAGAAGGCCAACTAGCGGGAGGGCCTTGGACCGGGGAGCTGTTTTTT.

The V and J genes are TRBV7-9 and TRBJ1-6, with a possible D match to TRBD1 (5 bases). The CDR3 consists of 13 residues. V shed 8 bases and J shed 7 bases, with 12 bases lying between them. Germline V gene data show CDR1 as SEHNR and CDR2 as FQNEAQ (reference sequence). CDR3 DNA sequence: TGTGCCAGCGACATGGGGGTCAATTCACCCCTCCACTTT. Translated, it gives CASDMGVNSPLHF.

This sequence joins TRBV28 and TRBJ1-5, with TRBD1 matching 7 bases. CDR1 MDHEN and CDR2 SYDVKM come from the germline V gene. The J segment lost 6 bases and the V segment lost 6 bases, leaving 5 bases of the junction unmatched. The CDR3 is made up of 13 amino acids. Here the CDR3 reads CASRKGGGQPQHF. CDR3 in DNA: TGTGCCAGCAGAAAAGGGGGCGGTCAGCCCCAGCATTTT.

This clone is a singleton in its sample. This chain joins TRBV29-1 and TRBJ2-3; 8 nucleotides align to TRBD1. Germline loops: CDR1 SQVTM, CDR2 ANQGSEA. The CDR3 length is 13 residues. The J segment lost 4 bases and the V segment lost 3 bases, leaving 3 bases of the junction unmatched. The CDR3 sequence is CSVEAGGADTQYF. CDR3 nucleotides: TGCAGCGTTGAGGCAGGGGGCGCAGATACGCAGTATTTT.

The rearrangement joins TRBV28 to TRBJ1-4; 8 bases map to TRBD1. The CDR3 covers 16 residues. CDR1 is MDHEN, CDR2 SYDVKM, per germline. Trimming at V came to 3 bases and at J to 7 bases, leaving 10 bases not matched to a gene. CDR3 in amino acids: CASSLGGGTGAEKLFF. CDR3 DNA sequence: TGTGCCAGCAGTTTGGGGGGTGGGACAGGCGCTGAAAAACTGTTTTTT.

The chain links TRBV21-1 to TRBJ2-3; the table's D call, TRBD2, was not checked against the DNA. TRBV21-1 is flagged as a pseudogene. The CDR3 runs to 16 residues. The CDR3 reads CASSNTAHRDTDTQYF. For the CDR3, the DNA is TGTGCCAGCAGCAATACCGCCCACCGAGACACAGATACGCAGTATTTT.

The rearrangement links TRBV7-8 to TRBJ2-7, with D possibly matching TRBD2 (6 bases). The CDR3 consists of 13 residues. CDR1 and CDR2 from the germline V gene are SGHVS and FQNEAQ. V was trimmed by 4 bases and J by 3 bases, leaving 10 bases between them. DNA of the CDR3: TGTGCCAGCAGCTGGGTGGGGGGCTACGAGCAGTACTTC. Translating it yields CASSWVGGYEQYF. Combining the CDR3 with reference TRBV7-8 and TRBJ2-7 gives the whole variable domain GAGVSQSPRYKVAKRGQDVALRCDPISGHVSLFWYQQALGQGPEFLTYFQNEAQLDKSGLPSDRFFAERPEGSVSTLKIQRTQQEDSAVYLCASSWVGGYEQYFGPGTRLTVT.

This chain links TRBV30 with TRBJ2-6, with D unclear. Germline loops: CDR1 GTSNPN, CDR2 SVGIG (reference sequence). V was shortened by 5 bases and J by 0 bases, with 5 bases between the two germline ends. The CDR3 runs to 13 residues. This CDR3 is CAWDISGANVLTF. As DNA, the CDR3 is TGTGCCTGGGACATCTCTGGGGCCAACGTCCTGACTTTC.

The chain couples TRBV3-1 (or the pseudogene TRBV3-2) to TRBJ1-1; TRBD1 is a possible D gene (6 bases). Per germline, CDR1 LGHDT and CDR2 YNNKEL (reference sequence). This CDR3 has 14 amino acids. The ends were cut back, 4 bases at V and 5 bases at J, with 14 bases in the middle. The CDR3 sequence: CASSRNREGTEAFF. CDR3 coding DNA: TGTGCCAGCAGCCGGAACAGGGAAGGGACTGAAGCTTTCTTT.

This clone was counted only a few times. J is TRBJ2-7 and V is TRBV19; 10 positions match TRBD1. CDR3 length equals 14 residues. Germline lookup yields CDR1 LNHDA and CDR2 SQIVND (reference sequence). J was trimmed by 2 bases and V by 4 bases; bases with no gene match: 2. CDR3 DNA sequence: TGTGCCAGTAGTACCGGGACAGGGGCCTACGAGCAGTACTTC. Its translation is CASSTGTGAYEQYF.

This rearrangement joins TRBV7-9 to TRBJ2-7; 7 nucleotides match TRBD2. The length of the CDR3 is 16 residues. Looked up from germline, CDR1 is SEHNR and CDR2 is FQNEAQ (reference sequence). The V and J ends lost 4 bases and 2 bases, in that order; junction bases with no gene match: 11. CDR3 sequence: CASSSPKSGATYEQYF. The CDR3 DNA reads TGTGCCAGCAGCTCGCCGAAAAGCGGGGCCACCTACGAGCAGTACTTC.

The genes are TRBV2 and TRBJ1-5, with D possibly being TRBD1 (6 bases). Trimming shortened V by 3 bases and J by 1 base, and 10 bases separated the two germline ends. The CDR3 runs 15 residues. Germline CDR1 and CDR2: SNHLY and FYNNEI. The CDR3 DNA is TGTGCCAGCAGTGATTGGACAGCAAGCAATCAGCCCCAGCATTTT. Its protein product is CASSDWTASNQPQHF. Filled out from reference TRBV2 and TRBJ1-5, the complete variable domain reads EPEVTQTPSHQVTQMGQEVILRCVPISNHLYFYWYRQILGQKVEFLVSFYNNEISEKSEIFDDQFSVERPDGSNFTLKIRSTKLEDSAMYFCASSDWTASNQPQHFGDGTRLSIL.

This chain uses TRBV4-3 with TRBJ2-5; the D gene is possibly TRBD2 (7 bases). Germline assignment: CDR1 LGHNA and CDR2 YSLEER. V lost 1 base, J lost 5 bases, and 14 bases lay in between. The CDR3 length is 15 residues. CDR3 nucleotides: TGCGCCAGCAGCCAAGCAGGCGGGGGCGGGGAGACCCAGTACTTC. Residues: CASSQAGGGGETQYF.

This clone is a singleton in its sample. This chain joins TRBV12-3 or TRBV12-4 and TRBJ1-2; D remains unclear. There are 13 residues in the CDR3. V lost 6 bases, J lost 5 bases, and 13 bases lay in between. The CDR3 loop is CASSQGRGYGYTF. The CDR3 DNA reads TGTGCCAGCAGCCAAGGGCGGGGTTATGGCTACACCTTC.

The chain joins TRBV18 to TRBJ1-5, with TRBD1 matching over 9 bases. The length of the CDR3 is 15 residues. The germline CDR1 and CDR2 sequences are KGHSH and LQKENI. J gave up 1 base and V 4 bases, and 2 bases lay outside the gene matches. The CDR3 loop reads CASSRDRASNQPQHF. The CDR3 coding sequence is TGTGCCAGCTCACGGGACAGGGCAAGCAATCAGCCCCAGCATTTT. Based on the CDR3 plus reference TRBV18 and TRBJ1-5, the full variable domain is NAGVMQNPRHLVRRRGQEARLRCSPMKGHSHVYWYRQLPEEGLKFMVYLQKENIIDESGMPKERFSAEFPKEGPSILRIQQVVRGDSAAYFCASSRDRASNQPQHFGDGTRLSIL.

Here the CDR3 reads CASSRERNQPQHF. The CDR3 DNA is TGTGCCAGCTCACGGGAGAGGAATCAGCCCCAGCATTTT. The V call is TRBV18, the J call TRBJ1-5; D call uncertain. The CDR3 covers 13 residues. The ends were cut back, 4 bases at V and 4 bases at J, with 8 bases in the middle. Looked up from germline, CDR1 is KGHSH and CDR2 is LQKENI. The full variable domain, with the rest looked up from reference TRBV18 and TRBJ1-5, is NAGVMQNPRHLVRRRGQEARLRCSPMKGHSHVYWYRQLPEEGLKFMVYLQKENIIDESGMPKERFSAEFPKEGPSILRIQQVVRGDSAAYFCASSRERNQPQHFGDGTRLSIL.

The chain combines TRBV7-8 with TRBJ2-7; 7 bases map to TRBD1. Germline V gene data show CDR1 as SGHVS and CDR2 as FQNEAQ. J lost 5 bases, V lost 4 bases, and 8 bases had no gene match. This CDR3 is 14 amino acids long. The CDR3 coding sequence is TGTGCCAGCAGCTCCCGACAGGGATCCGACGAGCAGTACTTC. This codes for CASSSRQGSDEQYF.

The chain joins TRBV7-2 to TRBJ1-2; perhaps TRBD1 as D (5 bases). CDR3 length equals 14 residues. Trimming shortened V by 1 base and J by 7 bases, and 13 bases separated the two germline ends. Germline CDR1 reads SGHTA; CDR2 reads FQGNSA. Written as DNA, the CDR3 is TGTGCCAGCAGCTTAGTAGGGGCAAGAGGTGGCTACACCTTC. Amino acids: CASSLVGARGGYTF. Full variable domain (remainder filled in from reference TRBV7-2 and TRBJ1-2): GAGVSQSPSNKVTEKGKDVELRCDPISGHTALYWYRQSLGQGLEFLIYFQGNSAPDKSGLPSDRFSAERTGGSVSTLTIQRTQQEDSAVYLCASSLVGARGGYTFGSGTRLTVV.

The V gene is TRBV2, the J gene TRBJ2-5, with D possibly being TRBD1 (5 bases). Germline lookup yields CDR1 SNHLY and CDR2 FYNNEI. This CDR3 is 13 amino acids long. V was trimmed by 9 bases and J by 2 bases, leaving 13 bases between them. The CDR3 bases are TGTGCCAGTCGACAGAACTTTCAAGAGACCCAGTACTTC. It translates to CASRQNFQETQYF. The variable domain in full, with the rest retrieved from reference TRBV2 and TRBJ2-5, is EPEVTQTPSHQVTQMGQEVILRCVPISNHLYFYWYRQILGQKVEFLVSFYNNEISEKSEIFDDQFSVERPDGSNFTLKIRSTKLEDSAMYFCASRQNFQETQYFGPGTRLLVL.

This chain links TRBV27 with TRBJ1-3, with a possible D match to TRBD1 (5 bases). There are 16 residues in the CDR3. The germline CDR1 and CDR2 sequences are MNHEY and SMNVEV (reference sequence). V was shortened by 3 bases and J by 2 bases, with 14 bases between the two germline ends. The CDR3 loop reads CASSFKGVGTGNTIYF. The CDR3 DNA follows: TGTGCCAGCAGTTTTAAAGGGGTTGGGACTGGAAACACCATATATTTT.

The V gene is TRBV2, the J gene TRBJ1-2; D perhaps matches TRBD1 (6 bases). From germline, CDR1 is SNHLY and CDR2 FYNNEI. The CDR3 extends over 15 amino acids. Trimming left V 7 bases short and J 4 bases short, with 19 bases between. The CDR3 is CASTPVTGAAYGYTF. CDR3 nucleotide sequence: TGTGCCAGCACCCCAGTAACGGGGGCAGCCTATGGCTACACCTTC. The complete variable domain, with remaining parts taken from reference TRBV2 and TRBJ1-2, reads EPEVTQTPSHQVTQMGQEVILRCVPISNHLYFYWYRQILGQKVEFLVSFYNNEISEKSEIFDDQFSVERPDGSNFTLKIRSTKLEDSAMYFCASTPVTGAAYGYTFGSGTRLTVV.

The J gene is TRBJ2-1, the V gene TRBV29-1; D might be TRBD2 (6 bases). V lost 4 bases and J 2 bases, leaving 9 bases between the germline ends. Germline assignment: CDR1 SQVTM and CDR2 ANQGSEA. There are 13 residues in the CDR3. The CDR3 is CSVGVAAYNEQFF. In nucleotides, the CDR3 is TGCAGCGTTGGAGTAGCGGCCTACAATGAGCAGTTCTTC.

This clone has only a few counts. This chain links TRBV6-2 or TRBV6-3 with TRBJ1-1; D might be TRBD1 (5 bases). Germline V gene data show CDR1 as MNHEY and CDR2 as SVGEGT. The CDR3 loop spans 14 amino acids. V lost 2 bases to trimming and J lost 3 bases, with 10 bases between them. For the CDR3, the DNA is TGTGCCAGCAGTTACGGGCAGGGTCACACTGAAGCTTTCTTT. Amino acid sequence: CASSYGQGHTEAFF.

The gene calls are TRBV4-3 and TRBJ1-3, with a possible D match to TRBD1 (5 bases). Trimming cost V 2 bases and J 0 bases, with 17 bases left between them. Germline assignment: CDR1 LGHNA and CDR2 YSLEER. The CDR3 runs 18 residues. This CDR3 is CASSQWIPRQSSGNTIYF. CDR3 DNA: TGCGCCAGCAGCCAATGGATTCCGCGACAGAGCTCTGGAAACACCATATATTTT.

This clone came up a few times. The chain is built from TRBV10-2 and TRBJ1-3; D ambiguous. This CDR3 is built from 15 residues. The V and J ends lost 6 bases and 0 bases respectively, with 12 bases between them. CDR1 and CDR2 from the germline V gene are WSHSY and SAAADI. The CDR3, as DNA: TGCGCCAGCAGATTCGGTCCTAGCTCTGGAAACACCATATATTTT. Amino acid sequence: CASRFGPSSGNTIYF.

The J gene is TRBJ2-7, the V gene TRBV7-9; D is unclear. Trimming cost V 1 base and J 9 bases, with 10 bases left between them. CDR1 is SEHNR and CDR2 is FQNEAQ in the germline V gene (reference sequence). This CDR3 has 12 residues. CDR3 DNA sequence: TGTGCCAGCAGCTTAGAGACCCCGCGGCAGTACTTC. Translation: CASSLETPRQYF.

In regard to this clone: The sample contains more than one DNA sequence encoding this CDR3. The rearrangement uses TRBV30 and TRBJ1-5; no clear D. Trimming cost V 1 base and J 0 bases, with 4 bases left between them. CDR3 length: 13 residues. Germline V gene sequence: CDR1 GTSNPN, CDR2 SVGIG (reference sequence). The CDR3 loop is CAWSGDSNQPQHF. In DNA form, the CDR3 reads TGTGCCTGGAGTGGGGATAGCAATCAGCCCCAGCATTTT.

The CDR3 reads CASSPRTDYTGELFF. The DNA for the CDR3 is TGTGCCAGCTCACCCAGGACAGATTACACCGGGGAGCTGTTTTTT. The chain employs TRBV18 and TRBJ2-2; D possibly corresponds to TRBD1 (6 bases). Looked up from germline, CDR1 is KGHSH and CDR2 is LQKENI. CDR3 length equals 15 residues. V gave up 3 bases and J gave up 3 bases, with 11 bases separating them.

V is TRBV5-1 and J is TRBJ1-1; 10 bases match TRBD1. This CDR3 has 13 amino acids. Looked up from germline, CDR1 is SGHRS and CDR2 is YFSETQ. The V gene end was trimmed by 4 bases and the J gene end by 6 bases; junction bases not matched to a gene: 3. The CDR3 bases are TGCGCCAGCAGCCTGACAGGGGGCTCTGAAGCTTTCTTT. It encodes CASSLTGGSEAFF.